Included here is one T cell receptor beta chain sequence, with context. Original methodology: Reference gene primer amplification in the assay estimated nucleated cell counts. This table comes from immunoSEQ multiplex PCR, and its TCRdb copy is limited to in-frame clones, with some not included. The V and J calls and clone size come from that table; D and trimming were worked out from the DNA. The sample lists about 51,000 clones, around 84% occurring once. The sample originates from a study of blood T cell repertoires in COVID-19. Whole-study context: The United States, Italy and Spain were the sources of the acute and convalescent COVID-19 samples.

Trimming shortened V by 3 bases and J by 7 bases, and 10 bases separated the two germline ends. The CDR3 covers 12 residues. Material: peripheral blood. This chain connects TRBV12-3 or TRBV12-4 to TRBJ2-7; no reliable D call. This TCR came from a man of 80 years or more with active COVID-19. The DNA for the CDR3 is TGTGCCAGCAGTTTGAGTGTTGAGGAGCAGTACTTC. It translates to CASSLSVEEQYF.